This TCR beta chain appears in the sequencing data of a study of control samples from healthy donors and cancer patients. Assay used: immunoSEQ multiplex PCR; TCRdb lists only in-frame clones, some missing. The sample carries some 99,000 clones, roughly 89% recorded once. From germline, CDR1 is WNHNN and CDR2 SYGVQD (reference sequence). The CDR3 extends over 12 amino acids. V shed 6 bases and J shed 8 bases, with 11 bases lying between them. The source of this sequence is a woman aged 50 to 65 in good health. The chain links TRBV10-1 to TRBJ1-3; D not resolved. The sample comprised blood. The CDR3 sequence is CASRDPRDTIYF. The CDR3 region has the DNA TGCGCCAGCAGAGACCCACGGGACACCATATATTTT.